This T cell receptor beta chain originates from a study of human T cells and chemical hapten exposure. Study-level background: Weekly scalp doses of diphenylcyclopropenone were given to patients during the approximately 25-week study. Chiefly women, the patients showed alopecia areata, totalis or universalis. Study outcomes and limitations: DPC sensitization left the count of TCRs above 1 in 1000 unchanged. Expanded TCRs showed more large CDR3 clusters than pre-sensitization or healthy control sets.

TCRdb fed the RACE reads into MiXCR, producing one record per CDR3 protein. The table records 180,000 or so distinct CDR3 sequences, under 35% of them present only once. CDR3 length: 12 amino acids. Trimming took 1 base from V and 5 from J, leaving 8 bases between them. Germline assignment: CDR1 DFQATT and CDR2 SNEGSKA (reference sequence). Documented time point: pre-sensitization, week 0. Treatment described: therapeutic diphenylcyclopropenone sensitization with weekly scalp DPC. This clonotype came up a few times. Its antigen remains unknown. The rearrangement joins TRBV20-1 to TRBJ2-5; weak D call: TRBD2 (5 bases). The sequence was obtained from a woman aged 30 to 39 with alopecia areata. Some clones in this sample may be carry-over from other donors' samples. The sequencing used whole blood, collected in connection with sensitization to the hapten diphenylcyclopropenone (DPC). This chain's CDR3 is CSARVASETQYF. CDR3 DNA sequence: TGCAGTGCTAGAGTCGCTAGCGAGACCCAGTACTTC.